This TCR beta chain was found in a study of cytomegalovirus exposure and HLA in healthy donors (dated by TCRdb to 2017 to 2019). Background on the whole study: According to an earlier analysis of a few hundred of the donors, 150 million to 200 million T cells yielded 120 million or so unique TCR beta sequences and approximately 300 Gb of sequence data. The T cell repertoires of under 750 subjects were profiled by immunosequencing and related to cytomegalovirus serostatus. In a later genetic analysis, genome-wide SNP genotypes for about 55% of the roughly 670 donors were used, and that subset was treated as a discovery cohort. An early release that covered about 640 HLA-typed donors contained about 300 gigabases of sequencing data and 80 million or so unique TCR sequences. Of the 300 to 400 genotyped donors, about 80% fell in the genetic ancestry cluster associated with self-reported Caucasian donors. The aim of the study was to test whether cataloging public T cell receptors could identify signatures of past pathogen exposure. Donor age, sex, ethnicity and CMV serostatus were collected together with the repertoire data. In a later analysis, previously published TCR beta repertoires from about 640 donors were re-analyzed and high-resolution HLA genotyping was added so that TCR occurrence patterns could be studied. Both class I and class II loci were covered by HLA typing, at four-digit resolution. Because of strong linkage in the cohort, 4 to 6 DR-DQ haplotypes were treated as single units for association and clustering. Besides the first cohort of 500 to 700 subjects, a separate validation cohort made up of roughly 120 different subjects was used. Across 300 to 500 genotyped donors of the cohort, an average of roughly 200,000 unique TCR beta nucleotide sequences per donor were sequenced, and about a sixth of those sequences were non-productive. High-throughput TCR immunosequencing, statistical association of individual TCRs with disease status, and machine learning were combined to predict cytomegalovirus infection status. An earlier analysis of 500 to 750 of the donors applied high-throughput TCR beta sequencing to assess whether each TCR beta V gene segment acted as functional or pseudogenic. Every discovery cohort repertoire had been produced on one sequencing platform. Rather than using new phenotypic data, the later analysis identified candidate immune exposures from TCR beta sequences and from how often those sequences occurred across donors. Typing coverage varied by locus: about 629-640 donors for A, B, C, DRB1 and DQB1; more than 500 for DQA1; more than 600 for DPA1; roughly 470 for DPB1.

Trimmed from V: 6 bases; trimmed from J: 7 bases; junction bases lacking a gene match: 8. From its cysteine to its phenylalanine, the CDR3 spans 14 amino acids. The CDR3 DNA has 42 bases and is translated from base 1. Taken from the germline V gene, the CDR1 and CDR2 loops are MNHEY and SVGAGI. Library preparation used the immunoSEQ multiplex PCR assay. For the multiplex PCR, a mixture combining 60 forward primers for TCR Vbeta segments and 13 reverse primers for TCR Jbeta segments was used. Amplification of the CDR3 region of rearranged TCR beta genes was performed with a multiplex PCR assay on genomic DNA. The amplified TCR beta libraries were sequenced on the Illumina HiSeq System as 87-base-pair reads. The original pipeline was this. A later analysis counted some 80 million unique TCR beta chains across the 666 repertoires, and roughly 10 million of these chains were shared by at least two donors. Raw reads were error-corrected and collapsed into unique sequences with a nearest-neighbor algorithm that merged closely related sequences to remove PCR and sequencing errors. V, D and J gene segments were assigned by aligning CDR3 sequences to IMGT reference sequences. For a sequence to be retained, a match of at least six nucleotides was required to both a V gene segment and a J gene segment. A rearrangement was called productive if the CDR3 had no stop codons and remained in frame with V and J, and every other rearrangement was called non-productive. CDR3 was defined by IMGT convention, running from the second conserved V-encoded cysteine to the conserved J-encoded phenylalanine. The earlier analysis of roughly 590 of the donors excluded any sequence lacking an unambiguous match to a single V gene segment. An earlier analysis of fewer than 750 of the donors called V segments functional above 56.7% productive rearrangements and segregating when the between-donor standard deviation exceeded 5%. A statistical classification framework was developed to diagnose cytomegalovirus status using the catalog of TCR beta chain sequences. V and J gene assignment, in a later analysis, came from comparing TCR nucleotide sequences with IMGT/GENE-DB human TR gene sequences. In a later analysis, CDR3 sequences and most-parsimonious VDJ recombination scenarios were assigned using the TCRdist pipeline. In a later analysis, every TCR beta chain was defined by the combination of its CDR3 amino acid sequence and its V-gene family, and reads without a unique V-gene family were dropped. In a later analysis, 450 to 600 highly shared, low-generation-probability nucleotide sequences were removed to address suspected cross-contamination and a sequencing artifact. In a later analysis, a clonal expansion index for each public chain was calculated from normalized within-repertoire ranks of inferred template counts. Generation probabilities in a later analysis came from a VDJ recombination model fitted to out-of-frame rearrangements, and those results were checked against IGoR. Hypergeometric tests were used in a later analysis to score TCR-TCR, TCR-HLA and TCR-CMV co-occurrence, with a repertoire-size bias correction applied to the TCR pairs. A later analysis estimated false discovery rates by permuting HLA or CMV assignments 20 times. In a later analysis, co-occurring TCRs were grouped using DBSCAN, with TCRdist sequence similarity added in when clustering inside HLA-allele-positive subsets. Repertoires with fewer than 30,000 or more than 120,000 public chains, plus five repertoires with anomalous nucleotide sharing, were excluded from co-occurrence clustering. TCRdb took over this immuneACCESS table, retaining in-frame rearrangements with V and J assigned. Such tables are incomplete; in checked studies, under half of the missing clones stem from an unresolved V gene, and the remainder is unexplained. The DNA was the basis for D and trimming; V, J and clone size are from that table. Present in this sample are fewer than 150,000 clones, roughly 80% of which were seen just once. The ten largest clones capture more than 0.2% of the sample.

About this clone: What this receptor recognizes is not known. The record has no base qualities; no much larger clone is one base away.

Results the study describes overall, beyond this receptor: Some IMGT-functional V segments, including TRBV6-2 and TRBV6-3, could not be told apart with the 87-base-pair reads, so those segments were excluded. According to a later analysis, parvovirus B19, influenza, CMV and Epstein-Barr virus appeared linked to several top co-occurrence clusters. In the study, approximately 160 TCR beta chains were listed as associated with cytomegalovirus. A few of the identified cytomegalovirus-associated TCR beta chains were confirmed in vitro to be specific for cytomegalovirus antigens. In a later analysis, about 16,000 TCR beta sequences were associated with specific HLA alleles at a false discovery rate of 0.05. It was suggested by the authors that the approach could potentially be generalized to other disease states and immunological phenotypes. Correlated functional status among segregating V segments might reflect linkage disequilibrium, but an unknown experimental factor could not be ruled out. Most CMV-associated TCR beta chains appeared to be HLA-restricted in a later analysis, and the HLA associations seemed to be driven largely by CMV exposure. Compared with the roughly 700-donor mean, donors in an Asian-associated ancestry cluster had fewer N-insertions in productive TCRs, according to a later genetic analysis. A later analysis found that HLA-associated TCR beta chains were more clonally expanded and had lower generation probabilities than equally common non-associated chains. In this cohort, only TCR beta chains were sequenced, and detectable features were limited by the absence of alpha or paired-chain data. A further reported finding was that TCR beta sequences accurately predicted the HLA-A and HLA-B alleles for most subjects in the first cohort. Cytomegalovirus status was reported to be diagnosed by the classifier with high specificity and sensitivity in both the original and validation cohorts. HLA typing was unavailable for some donors at each locus, so association tests used only the typed subset. For the cohort, immune exposure information was limited to CMV serostatus. The earlier analysis of 587 of the donors excluded 15 to 20 rarely observed V segments, including chromosome 9 orphons, because counts were too low. An association between a missense DCLRE1C variant and V-gene and J-gene trimming of TCR beta chains was found in a later genetic analysis and replicated in an independent cohort. An earlier analysis of 450 to 750 of the donors showed that most TCR beta V segments appeared in productive rearrangements either about 87% or about 30% of the time, which broadly matched IMGT annotations. Presence/absence analyses assumed roughly uniform sequencing depth across donors, an assumption that may not hold. When HLA alleles, especially DR and DQ, strongly co-occurred, TCR associations were difficult to assign to individual alleles. According to a later analysis, TCR association rates differed among HLA loci, with DRB1 alleles showing the most associated TCRs and HLA-C alleles showing the fewest. A cluster of highly shared sequence variants was judged likely to represent a technical artifact of the sequencing pipeline. Most TCR sequences were seen in very few donors, while some public TCRs were found in many individuals.

The cohort was made up of 666 healthy bone marrow donors. All cohort members were sampled while nominally healthy, although unrecorded immune exposures were likely present. The donor was CMV seronegative and belonged to the group of over 300 seronegative cohort members. Each donor provided a peripheral blood sample, and peripheral blood mononuclear cells were used for TCR beta sequencing. Genomic DNA was extracted from the blood cell samples with the Qiagen DNeasy Blood Extraction Kit. The sample consisted of PBMCs. The TCR sequence derives from a man aged 50-60 years in good health and CMV-seronegative. The chain was built from TRBV6-5 and TRBJ1-4; 7 central bases correspond to TRBD1. The CDR3 region reads CASRRQGQGEKLFF. The bases are TGTGCCAGCAGACGACAGGGCCAGGGTGAAAAACTGTTTTTT.